This T cell receptor (beta chain) was retrieved from a study of beta chain features in type 1 diabetes. The CDR3 sequence is 14 residues long. J was trimmed by 2 bases and V by 6 bases; bases with no gene match: 3. The germline CDR1 and CDR2 sequences are LNHDA and SQIVND (reference sequence). Since all of the isolated RNA was reverse transcribed, expressed TCRB transcripts were what got sequenced. Profiling relied on immunoSEQ multiplex PCR, and the TCRdb table lists in-frame clones only, not all of them. The sample holds around 160,000 clones, almost 65% seen once. This clone was detected a few times. Antigen specificity is unknown. Study-wide results and caveats: In every one of the four CD4+ subsets, TCRB CDR3s were moderately but significantly shorter in Type 1 diabetes patients.

Sample: naive CD4+ T cells from blood. V usage is TRBV19 and J usage is TRBJ1-2; 10 nucleotides match TRBD1. This TCR derives from a man aged 30-40 years with type 1 diabetes. CDR3 DNA: TGTGCCAGTAGACTGGGACAGGGGAACTATGGCTACACCTTC. This codes for CASRLGQGNYGYTF. Variable domain in full (rest from reference TRBV19 and TRBJ1-2): DGGITQSPKYLFRKEGQNVTLSCEQNLNHDAMYWYRQDPGQGLRLIYYSQIVNDFQKGDIAEGYSVSREKKESFPLTVTSAQKNPTAFYLCASRLGQGNYGYTFGSGTRLTVV.